A selection of T cell receptor beta chains follows, all from one sample in a study of T cell changes during pregnancy in multiple sclerosis. TCRdb's table, derived via immunoSEQ multiplex PCR, lists solely in-frame clones and lacks some. The data hold around 100,000 clones, with roughly 90% observed a single time. Here the sequenced sample was peripheral blood, taken after pregnancy. These receptors were obtained from a female donor with multiple sclerosis, enrolled in a pregnancy study. Both conserved end residues are part of each CDR3. D genes are given only for firm matches. Not every row has a clone size; where given, it reads once, few, many or a size class.

clone_size	j_call	v_call	d_call	cdr3_aa	cdr3_nt
.	TRBJ2-7	TRBV11-2	.	CASSFSGYASYEQYF	TGTGCCAGCAGCTTCTCCGGGTATGCCTCCTACGAGCAGTACTTC
.	TRBJ1-2	TRBV7-3	.	CASSPLGREDYGYTF	TGTGCCAGCAGCCCACTGGGCAGGGAGGACTATGGCTACACCTTC
.	TRBJ1-5	TRBV4-3	.	CASSQGGDQPQHF	TGCGCCAGCAGCCAAGGCGGGGATCAGCCCCAGCATTTT
.	TRBJ1-1	TRBV5-1	.	CASSLRSKMDTEAFF	TGCGCCAGCAGCTTAAGGAGTAAGATGGACACTGAAGCTTTCTTT
.	TRBJ2-5	TRBV5-6	TRBD1	CASSPQGAVETQYF	TGTGCCAGCAGCCCACAGGGGGCGGTCGAGACCCAGTACTTC
few	TRBJ2-2	TRBV7-3	.	CASSLSRERTGELFF	TGTGCCAGCAGCTTAAGTCGGGAGCGCACCGGGGAGCTGTTTTTT
.	TRBJ1-5	TRBV6-4	TRBD1	CASSVDRVGQPQHF	TGTGCCAGCAGTGTAGACAGGGTGGGCCAGCCCCAGCATTTT
.	TRBJ1-1	TRBV10-3	.	CAISEARVGTEAFF	TGTGCCATCAGTGAGGCCAGGGTAGGAACTGAAGCTTTCTTT
.	TRBJ2-5	TRBV10-3	TRBD1	CAISVRTGQQETQYF	TGTGCCATCAGTGTCCGGACGGGACAGCAAGAGACCCAGTACTTC
few	TRBJ1-3	TRBV19	.	CASSPTDKIRSGNTIYF	TGTGCCAGTAGCCCGACAGATAAGATACGCTCTGGAAACACCATATATTTT
once	TRBJ2-7	TRBV7-6	TRBD2	CASSSLSISGRGAYEQYF	TGTGCCAGCAGCTCCCTCTCTATTAGCGGGAGAGGGGCCTACGAGCAGTACTTC
.	TRBJ2-1	TRBV11-2	TRBD2	CASSRTSNPYEQFF	TGTGCCAGCAGCAGGACTAGTAATCCATATGAGCAGTTCTTC
.	TRBJ1-1	TRBV19	TRBD1	CASSIGRGRRTEAFF	TGTGCCAGTAGTATAGGGAGGGGGCGAAGGACTGAAGCTTTCTTT
.	TRBJ2-1	TRBV30	.	CAWSWSSYNEQFF	TGTGCCTGGAGTTGGAGCTCCTACAATGAGCAGTTCTTC
.	TRBJ2-5	TRBV7-8	.	CASSLKLQETQYF	TGTGCCAGCAGCTTAAAACTCCAAGAGACCCAGTACTTC
.	TRBJ1-3	TRBV2	TRBD1	CASSGQGGNTIYF	TGTGCCAGCAGTGGACAGGGTGGAAACACTATATATTTT
.	TRBJ1-5	TRBV7-8	.	CASSLKGVFDQPQHF	TGTGCCAGCAGCTTAAAGGGGGTCTTTGATCAGCCCCAGCATTTT
.	TRBJ2-1	TRBV28	.	CASSFGRQGRNEQFF	TGTGCCAGCAGTTTTGGTCGGCAGGGGCGGAATGAGCAGTTCTTC
.	TRBJ2-2	TRBV5-4	TRBD1	CASSQRTGGGTGELFF	TGTGCCAGCAGCCAGAGGACAGGGGGCGGGACCGGGGAGCTGTTTTTT
.	TRBJ1-1	TRBV19	.	CASSFYPVQAAEAFF	TGTGCCAGTAGTTTTTACCCCGTACAGGCTGCTGAAGCTTTCTTT
.	TRBJ2-7	TRBV5-4	TRBD1	CASSSTLGTGKSYEQYF	TGTGCCAGCAGCTCGACACTCGGGACAGGGAAATCCTACGAGCAGTACTTC
.	TRBJ2-3	TRBV2	TRBD1	CASSDRGIDTQYF	TGTGCCAGCAGTGACAGGGGGATAGATACGCAGTATTTT
.	TRBJ1-1	TRBV7-3	TRBD1	CASSIQGVSTEAFF	TGTGCCAGCAGCATACAGGGGGTGAGCACTGAAGCTTTCTTT
.	TRBJ2-7	TRBV9	TRBD2	CASSVVTSGSEQYF	TGTGCCAGCAGCGTAGTTACTAGCGGGTCTGAGCAGTACTTC
once	TRBJ2-5	TRBV5-5	.	CASSRTAYQETQYF	TGTGCCAGCAGCAGGACAGCTTACCAAGAGACCCAGTACTTC
.	TRBJ2-2	TRBV5-4	TRBD2	CASSPSGGAITGELFF	TGTGCCAGCAGCCCTAGCGGGGGGGCGATCACCGGGGAGCTGTTTTTT
many	TRBJ2-7	TRBV5-6	TRBD2	CASSGWASGSYEQYF	TGTGCCAGCAGCGGTTGGGCTAGCGGGAGCTACGAGCAGTACTTC
.	TRBJ2-7	TRBV21-1	.	CASSKGERGGPYEQYF	TGTGCCAGCAGCAAAGGCGAGCGGGGGGGCCCCTACGAGCAGTACTTC
.	TRBJ2-1	TRBV19	.	CASSISDREYNEQFF	TGTGCCAGTAGTATTTCGGACAGAGAATACAATGAGCAGTTCTTC
.	TRBJ1-6	TRBV7-8	.	CASRLQGSAYNSPLHF	TGTGCCAGCAGACTTCAGGGTTCAGCCTATAATTCACCCCTCCACTTT
once	TRBJ2-3	TRBV27	.	CASSLNGITDTQYF	TGTGCCAGCAGTTTAAACGGGATCACAGATACGCAGTATTTT
.	TRBJ1-3	TRBV19	.	CASSNPSEGWRNTIYF	TGTGCCAGTAGTAACCCCTCGGAGGGCTGGCGAAACACCATATATTTT
.	TRBJ1-1	TRBV7-9	.	CASSLEMNTKAFF	TGTGCCAGCAGCTTAGAGATGAACACTAAAGCTTTCTTT
.	TRBJ2-7	TRBV9	TRBD2	CASSAGEGVYEQYF	TGTGCCAGCAGCGCTGGGGAGGGCGTCTACGAGCAGTACTTC
.	TRBJ2-7	TRBV15	TRBD1	CATSRGRGSYEQYF	TGTGCCACCAGCAGAGGCAGGGGGTCCTACGAGCAGTACTTC
.	TRBJ2-7	TRBV7-9	.	CASSLSPGGEQYF	TGTGCCAGCAGCCTAAGTCCCGGGGGCGAGCAGTACTTC
.	TRBJ1-1	TRBV5-4	TRBD1	CASSSQGGNTEAFF	TGTGCCAGCAGCTCCCAGGGGGGGAACACTGAAGCTTTCTTT